This T cell receptor beta chain appears in the sequencing data of a study of T cells in Graves' hyperthyroidism and ophthalmopathy. Ahead of any ophthalmopathy symptoms, the blood sample was obtained at the first diagnosis of hyperthyroidism. CDR3 length: 12 amino acids. Germline loops: CDR1 MNHNS, CDR2 SASEGT. V was clipped by 3 bases and J by 7 bases; unmatched bases: 1. Ten or more counts support this clonotype. Its specificity is not known. It was RNA transcripts that yielded the amplified TCR beta CDR3 regions. A first-round RT-PCR of the TCR CDR3 used the HTBI primer set. MiXCR was run by TCRdb on the multiplex PCR reads, yielding one entry per CDR3 protein. Of about 270,000 distinct CDR3 sequences listed, approximately 16% were seen once; the top ten hold 30%. Study-wide points: Ophthalmopathy was identified by the model a median 6.5 months ahead of onset. Most clonotypes expanded in the thyroid (above 0.001) were also present in blood.

The rearrangement joins TRBV6-1 to TRBJ2-7, with 9 bases fitting TRBD1. The specimen sequenced was blood. The receptor was isolated from a woman in her forties or fifties with Graves' hyperthyroidism that later progressed to Graves' ophthalmopathy. The CDR3: CASSETGGEQYF. The CDR3, as DNA: TGTGCCAGCAGTGAGACAGGGGGAGAGCAGTACTTC.